The sequence of this T cell receptor beta chain was determined in a study of blood T cell repertoires in COVID-19. Across the whole study: The United States, Italy and Spain provided the acute and convalescent COVID-19 samples. PBMCs, B-cell-depleted T cells, or T cells provided the cDNA or gDNA that made up the material.

Patients of the Seattle cohort, enrolled during active infection, were followed longitudinally. Looked up from germline, CDR1 is LNHDA and CDR2 is SQIVND (reference sequence). Trimming removed 10 bases at V and 5 bases at J, with 14 bases between. CDR3 length: 12 amino acids. In the original analysis: Cell counts per sample came from amplifying reference gene primers. Generated by immunoSEQ multiplex PCR, the TCRdb table keeps only in-frame clones and is missing some. The D gene and trimming were derived from the DNA, and the V and J assignments and clone size from that table. The table includes 100,000 to 150,000 clones, 86% detected once.

V usage is TRBV19 and J usage is TRBJ1-1; D might be TRBD1 (6 bases). The sample comprised peripheral blood. This clonotype originated in a woman between 70 and 85 years old with COVID-19, enrolled during active disease. For the CDR3, the DNA is TGTGCCACAAAAACAGGGTTTACTGAAGCTTTCTTT. This codes for CATKTGFTEAFF.